In its sample, the clone carrying this TCR beta chain was seen many times. Its antigen is still unknown. This sample is part of a study of CD8 T cells in ankylosing spondylitis. Study-level findings and limits: Blood of patients with ankylosing spondylitis appeared to be characterized by a TCR beta motif of several highly homologous variants.

V lost 1 base and J lost 4; bases outside the gene matches: 4. The germline CDR1 and CDR2 sequences are DFQATT and SNEGSKA (reference sequence). This CDR3 spans 14 amino acids. From the 5' RACE reads, TCRdb called clonotypes with MiXCR, one entry per CDR3 protein. The data contain about 500,000 distinct CDR3 sequences, roughly 5% of them seen just once; the ten biggest clones take up around 3.5%. This chain connects TRBV20-1 to TRBJ2-7, with 10 positions matching TRBD1. This receptor was obtained from a male donor with ankylosing spondylitis. The sequencing input was blood, either unsorted or a sorted T cell fraction (not recorded which). The CDR3 coding sequence is TGCAGTGCTAGAGCCGGGACAGGGGTATACGAGCAGTACTTC. It specifies CSARAGTGVYEQYF.